This T cell receptor (beta chain) was identified during a study of a mutant IDH1 vaccine in newly diagnosed glioma. Germline V gives CDR1 SGDLS, CDR2 YYNGEE. This CDR3 has 16 residues. With 0 bases removed from V and 4 bases from J, the gap between germline ends came to 16 bases. A remark on this clone: Its matching antigen is unknown.

TCRdb's copy holds only in-frame clones and misses some; the assay was immunoSEQ multiplex PCR. This table has tens of thousands of clones, about 71% appearing once. Time point reported: week 47, end of study. Vaccination comprised doses that each held 300 ug of mutant IDH1 20-mer peptide, plus topical imiquimod. The donors had new WHO grade 3 or 4 astrocytomas; these were IDH1-mutant and ATRX-lost. The chain is built from TRBV9 and TRBJ1-2; D uncertain. Sample: PBMCs, taken from a glioma patient whose treatment included an IDH1 peptide vaccine. This clonotype was sampled from a man aged 45 to 65 with glioma. CDR3 nucleotides: TGTGCCAGCAGCGTAGCAGAGCAGAACCCGACCTATGGCTACACCTTC. Translated: CASSVAEQNPTYGYTF.